Listed below are T cell receptor beta chains from one sample, sequenced in a study of T-cell reconstitution after alpha-beta-depleted transplantation in children. MiXCR, run by TCRdb on the PCR reads, gives a single entry per CDR3 protein. The repertoire holds 250,000 to 300,000 distinct CDR3 sequences, with almost 10% as singletons. Source: PBMCs from the stem cell graft donor, taken from the stem cell graft. The receptors shown here come from a human donor who donated a stem cell graft to a child with SCID. Each CDR3 is given with its conserved first and last residue. Each record gives: D gene, V gene, clone size, J gene, CDR3 protein, CDR3 DNA. A D gene is named only where the DNA matches it firmly. The size entry is marked missing in some rows and otherwise reads once, few, many or a size class.

>TRBD1|TRBV7-2|few|TRBJ2-1
CASRPGTGVIYEQFF
TGTGCCAGCAGACCAGGGACAGGGGTTATCTATGAGCAGTTCTTC
>TRBD2|TRBV12-3/TRBV12-4|-|TRBJ2-3
CASSFKRGSQFTDTQYF
TGTGCCAGCAGTTTTAAGCGGGGGAGTCAATTCACAGATACGCAGTATTTT
>-|TRBV12-3/TRBV12-4|many|TRBJ1-6
CASSRGVRYSPLHF
TGTGCCAGCAGCCGAGGGGTCCGGTATTCACCCCTCCACTTT
>-|TRBV5-6|-|TRBJ1-4
CASSRGHLNEKLFF
TGTGCCAGCAGCAGGGGACACCTTAATGAAAAACTGTTTTTT
>-|TRBV5-4|-|TRBJ2-1
CASSTPVQLSYNEQFF
TGTGCCAGCAGCACGCCCGTACAGCTTTCCTACAATGAGCAGTTCTTC
>TRBD1|TRBV7-9|few|TRBJ1-2
CASSPPGTGGNGYTF
TGTGCCAGCAGCCCGCCTGGGACAGGGGGCAATGGCTACACCTTC
>-|TRBV12-3/TRBV12-4|-|TRBJ1-2
CASSQRTVVGYTF
TGTGCCAGCAGTCAACGGACCGTGGTCGGCTACACCTTC
>TRBD1|TRBV5-1|few|TRBJ1-2
CASSLDRGGDGYTF
TGCGCCAGCAGCCTCGACAGGGGAGGGGACGGCTACACCTTC
>-|TRBV6-2/TRBV6-3|few|TRBJ2-5
CASSYVFGTQETQYF
TGTGCCAGCAGTTACGTATTCGGGACACAAGAGACCCAGTACTTC
>-|TRBV29-1|many|TRBJ1-2
CSVGGDYGYTF
TGCAGCGTGGGAGGGGACTATGGCTACACCTTC
>-|TRBV10-3|many|TRBJ2-4
CAISESADGNIQYF
TGTGCCATCAGTGAGTCGGCGGACGGAAACATTCAGTACTTC
>TRBD2|TRBV5-1|-|TRBJ2-2
CASSLPSGNTGELFF
TGCGCCAGCAGCTTGCCTAGCGGGAACACCGGGGAGCTGTTTTTT
>TRBD1|TRBV10-3|-|TRBJ1-1
CAISGTGGDRNTEAFF
TGTGCCATCAGTGGGACAGGGGGCGACCGGAACACTGAAGCTTTCTTT
>-|TRBV6-1|-|TRBJ2-2
CASRRGQVDTGELFF
TGTGCCAGCAGAAGGGGCCAGGTGGACACCGGGGAGCTGTTTTTT
>TRBD1|TRBV4-2|many|TRBJ2-1
CASSQYDRDGTGEQFF
TGTGCCAGCAGCCAATACGACAGGGATGGCACGGGTGAGCAGTTCTTC
>TRBD1|TRBV3-1|-|TRBJ2-1
CASTRDRGYNEQFF
TGTGCCAGCACCCGGGACAGGGGCTACAATGAGCAGTTCTTC
>TRBD2|TRBV19|many|TRBJ2-1
CASRTSGSHQFF
TGTGCCAGTAGGACTAGCGGGAGCCATCAGTTCTTC
>TRBD2|TRBV9|-|TRBJ2-7
CASSPGTGGEQYF
TGTGCCAGCAGCCCAGGGACGGGGGGCGAGCAGTACTTC
>-|TRBV12-3/TRBV12-4|-|TRBJ1-2
CASSFREADGYTF
TGTGCCAGCAGTTTCAGGGAGGCGGATGGCTACACCTTC
>-|TRBV10-3|-|TRBJ2-7
CAVGLRAYEQYF
TGTGCCGTAGGGCTCCGCGCCTACGAGCAGTACTTC
>-|TRBV19|few|TRBJ1-6
CASSIDRYYNSPLHF
TGTGCCAGTAGTATAGATCGGTATTATAATTCACCCCTCCACTTT
>-|TRBV10-3|few|TRBJ2-7
CAISESTMGTYEQYF
TGTGCCATCAGTGAGTCGACGATGGGAACCTACGAGCAGTACTTC
>-|TRBV5-1|few|TRBJ2-5
CASSLETQQETQYF
TGCGCCAGCAGCTTGGAAACTCAACAAGAGACCCAGTACTTC